Below, one T cell receptor (beta chain) is given with its context. Its antigen remains unknown. These data originate in a study of long-term antiretroviral therapy in people with HIV. Researchers report immunoSEQ v3.0 was run at survey level. TCRdb's table, derived via immunoSEQ multiplex PCR, lists solely in-frame clones and lacks some. In the table there are about 20,000 clones, around nine tenths of which are singletons. The germline V gene encodes CDR1 SGHDT and CDR2 YYEEEE. CDR3 length: 17 amino acids. The V gene end was trimmed by 3 bases and the J gene end by 2 bases; junction bases not matched to a gene: 11. Study-wide results and limits: Across all time points, the repertoire was dominated by clones that expanded before ART. HIV repertoires covered narrower CDR3 length ranges than controls did.

The material sequenced was unsorted PBMCs, taken about 4.1 years before starting antiretroviral therapy. The chain couples TRBV5-6 to TRBJ2-7, with 10 bases lining up with TRBD1. The clonotype was recovered from a woman aged 25 to 39 with HIV. CDR3 sequence reads: CASSSRELGQGAYEQYF. CDR3 bases: TGTGCCAGCAGCTCCCGTGAATTAGGACAGGGGGCCTACGAGCAGTACTTC.